The rows below give T cell receptor beta chains drawn from one sample of a study of cytomegalovirus exposure and HLA in healthy donors. Only in-frame clones appear in the TCRdb table, and some are missing; sequencing was by immunoSEQ multiplex PCR. The sample carries over 250,000 clones, about nine tenths recorded once. Sample: PBMCs. The receptors come from a woman in her twenties or thirties in good health and CMV-seropositive. CDR3s include the opening cysteine and the closing phenylalanine or tryptophan. Fields, in order: J gene, D gene, V gene, clone size, CDR3 DNA, CDR3 protein. The D gene is left open where the match is weak. Where a row states a size, it is once, few, many or the class of an expanded clone; other rows omit it.

>TRBJ2-5|.|TRBV23-1|few
TGCGCCAGCACCCACTTGGGGCAGGACCAAGAGACCCAGTACTTC
CASTHLGQDQETQYF
>TRBJ2-5|.|TRBV29-1|.
TGCAGCGTTGAAGATAGTGGGTTATACGGAGAGACCCAGTACTTC
CSVEDSGLYGETQYF
>TRBJ2-7|TRBD1|TRBV9|.
TGTGCCAGCAGCGCGACAGGGAGATTCGACGAGCAGTACTTC
CASSATGRFDEQYF
>TRBJ2-2|.|TRBV6-6|few
TGTGCCAGCAGTTATCATAGTCACGCCGGGGAGCTGTTTTTT
CASSYHSHAGELFF
>TRBJ2-5|TRBD2|TRBV29-1|once
TGCAGCGTAGCACTAGGGACTAGCGGGAGGCTAGAGACCCAGTACTTC
CSVALGTSGRLETQYF
>TRBJ2-2|TRBD2|TRBV30|.
TGTGCCTGTATGCGGGAGGACTGGGACACCGGGGAGCTGTTTTTT
CACMREDWDTGELFF
>TRBJ1-2|.|TRBV9|.
TGTGCCAGCAGCCTACGGGCAGGAGGCTACACCTTC
CASSLRAGGYTF
>TRBJ1-4|.|TRBV7-2|.
TGTGCCAGCAGCTTAGGGCACCGTGCAACTAATGAAAAACTGTTTTTT
CASSLGHRATNEKLFF
>TRBJ1-1|.|TRBV4-2|.
TGTGCCAGCAGCCAAGATCACAGTGTCCCCCCAATGAACACTGAAGCTTTCTTT
CASSQDHSVPPMNTEAFF
>TRBJ1-1|.|TRBV27|.
TGTGCCAGCAGTCTGCAACAGGTAGGCATCACTGAAGCTTTCTTT
CASSLQQVGITEAFF
>TRBJ2-1|.|TRBV5-4|few
TGTGCCAGCAGCCGAGGGTACAATGAGCAGTTCTTC
CASSRGYNEQFF
>TRBJ2-1|TRBD2|TRBV19|.
TGTGCCAGTAGCCCCTGGGAGGGTACAGTCGATGAGCAGTTCTTC
CASSPWEGTVDEQFF
>TRBJ1-1|TRBD1|TRBV29-1|.
TGCAGCGTCCCTGCCAGGGGGGGATGGAACACTGAAGCTTTCTTT
CSVPARGGWNTEAFF
>TRBJ1-2|.|TRBV5-1|.
TGCGCCAGCAGCTTGGGGACAATCAATCCCTATGGCTACACCTTC
CASSLGTINPYGYTF
>TRBJ2-3|.|TRBV19|.
TGTGCCAGTAGCCCATCTGGCTGGGTCGCGGATACGCAGTATTTT
CASSPSGWVADTQYF
>TRBJ2-6|TRBD1|TRBV7-3|once
TGTGCCAGCATCATTAGACAGGGTTTAGACCCTGGGGCCAACGTCCTGACTTTC
CASIIRQGLDPGANVLTF
>TRBJ1-1|TRBD1|TRBV30|.
TGTGCCTGGAGCGAAGGGACAGGCAGAGAAGCTTTCTTT
CAWSEGTGREAFF
>TRBJ2-7|TRBD2|TRBV5-4|.
TGTGCCAGCAGCTTGGGCCCAGGGACTACCTACGAGCAGTACTTC
CASSLGPGTTYEQYF
>TRBJ2-2|.|TRBV29-1|.
TGCAGTGGTTTCCGGGCGGGGAACGGGGAGCTGTTTTTT
CSGFRAGNGELFF
>TRBJ2-3|TRBD2|TRBV6-4|.
TGTGCCAGCAGTGAAGAAGCGGGGGGGCCATCAGATACGCAGTATTTT
CASSEEAGGPSDTQYF
>TRBJ1-2|.|TRBV6-6|.
TGTGCCAGCACCCTGCTGGACACCTATGGCTACACCTTC
CASTLLDTYGYTF
>TRBJ1-1|.|TRBV5-1|.
TGCGCCAGCAGCTTCCCCGGGGCGAACACTGAAGCTTTCTTT
CASSFPGANTEAFF
>TRBJ2-3|.|TRBV7-6|.
TGTGCCAGCAGCTTATCTGTTGATACGCAGTATTTT
CASSLSVDTQYF
>TRBJ2-7|TRBD2|TRBV28|.
TGTGCCAGCAGCTTCAGCGGGGGGGTGGCCGAGCAGTACTTC
CASSFSGGVAEQYF
>TRBJ2-1|TRBD1|TRBV11-2|.
TGTGCCAGCCAAACGGGACAGGGGTACGATGAGCAGTTCTTC
CASQTGQGYDEQFF
>TRBJ2-2|TRBD1|TRBV6-4|few
TGTGCCAGCAGCAGGGGGCCGGACACCGGGGAGCTGTTTTTT
CASSRGPDTGELFF
>TRBJ2-5|.|TRBV7-9|.
TGTGCCAGCACTTATTCCGAAGAGACCCAGTACTTC
CASTYSEETQYF
>TRBJ2-1|TRBD1|TRBV27|.
TGTGCCAGCAGTTTCCCCAGGGGGCGCGAACATGAGCAGTTCTTC
CASSFPRGREHEQFF
>TRBJ2-7|.|TRBV5-4|.
TGTGCCAGCAGCCAAAAGGATCGAGGCTACGAGCAGTACTTC
CASSQKDRGYEQYF
>TRBJ2-7|TRBD2|TRBV4-2|.
TGTGCCAGCAGCCAAGGGGCAGCGGGAGGTTCCTACGAGCAGTACTTC
CASSQGAAGGSYEQYF
>TRBJ2-7|.|TRBV7-3|.
TGTGCCAGCAGCCACGGCCGGGTTGGTGGGTACGAGCAGTACTTC
CASSHGRVGGYEQYF
>TRBJ2-7|.|TRBV7-6|.
TGTGCCAGCAGCGCCAGGGAGGGGGTCTACGAGCAGTACTTC
CASSAREGVYEQYF
>TRBJ2-7|.|TRBV4-3|.
TGCGCCAGCAGCCAAGATCATTTCGCGGGGCAGGGTGGATGGGCCTACGAGCAGTACTTC
CASSQDHFAGQGGWAYEQYF
>TRBJ2-2|.|TRBV5-4|once
TGTGCCAGCAGGTGGGGGACTTCGAACACCGGGGAGCTGTTTTTT
CASRWGTSNTGELFF
>TRBJ2-7|.|TRBV5-1|.
TGCGCCAGCAGCTTCAACCTCCCCTACGAGCAGTACTTC
CASSFNLPYEQYF
>TRBJ2-1|TRBD2|TRBV4-2|.
TGTGCCAGCAGCCAAGACTCCGGACTAGGGGAGCAGTTCTTC
CASSQDSGLGEQFF
>TRBJ2-7|.|TRBV30|.
TGTGCCTGGCGGGTCCAATCCTACGAGCAGTACTTC
CAWRVQSYEQYF
>TRBJ1-1|TRBD1|TRBV4-2|.
TGTGCCAGCAGCCATGCGGACAGGTTAGCGAACACTGAAGCTTTCTTT
CASSHADRLANTEAFF
>TRBJ1-1|.|TRBV15|.
TGTGCCACGACGACAGGATCCTACACTGAAGCTTTCTTT
CATTTGSYTEAFF
>TRBJ2-7|.|TRBV21-1|.
TGTGCCAGCAGCCACTACGGGACAGGGGCCTACGAGCAGTACTTC
CASSHYGTGAYEQYF
>TRBJ1-1|.|TRBV13|.
TGTGCCAGCAGCTTAGCGACCATGAACACTGAAGCTTTCTTT
CASSLATMNTEAFF
>TRBJ2-7|.|TRBV9|.
TGTGCCAGCAGCTTCCGGGAGAGCTACGAGCAGTACTTC
CASSFRESYEQYF
>TRBJ1-6|TRBD1|TRBV5-1|.
TGCGCCAGCAGCCATGGGACAGGGCAATCACCCCTCCACTTT
CASSHGTGQSPLHF
>TRBJ2-1|.|TRBV30|.
TGTGCCTGGAGTGTAGGAGTATACAATGAGCAGTTCTTC
CAWSVGVYNEQFF
>TRBJ2-7|TRBD1|TRBV5-1|once
TGCGCCAGCAGCTATGGACAGGACTACGAGCAGTACTTC
CASSYGQDYEQYF
>TRBJ1-1|.|TRBV30|once
TGTGCCTGGAGTCGGACGGGGAAGATGAACACTGAAGCTTTCTTT
CAWSRTGKMNTEAFF
>TRBJ2-1|TRBD1|TRBV19|.
TGTGCCAGTAGATCACACGACAGGGGCTCCTACAATGAGCAGTTCTTC
CASRSHDRGSYNEQFF
>TRBJ1-1|.|TRBV9|.
TGTGCCAGCAGCGTAGTTTTGGGAAACACTGAAGCTTTCTTT
CASSVVLGNTEAFF
>TRBJ1-1|TRBD1|TRBV6-4|.
TGTGCCAGCAGTGGTGCCGGGACAGCTGAAGCTTTCTTT
CASSGAGTAEAFF
>TRBJ1-1|.|TRBV6-6|.
TGTGCCAGCATTCCAAGGGTAGGGAACACTGAAGCTTTCTTT
CASIPRVGNTEAFF
>TRBJ2-7|.|TRBV15|.
TGTGCCACCAGCAGAGAACGAGGAGCGTACTACGAGCAGTACTTC
CATSRERGAYYEQYF
>TRBJ1-5|TRBD1|TRBV7-2|.
TGTGCCAGCAGCTCTACAGGGGGCGGCAATCAGCCCCAGCATTTT
CASSSTGGGNQPQHF
>TRBJ1-2|.|TRBV28|.
TGTGCCAGCAGTTTACGGCAGGCTCGCGGCTACACCTTC
CASSLRQARGYTF
>TRBJ1-2|.|TRBV7-9|.
TGTGCCAGCAGCTTAGTTCGGGGGGCGGACTATGGCTACACCTTC
CASSLVRGADYGYTF
>TRBJ2-7|TRBD2|TRBV5-1|.
TGCGCCAGCAGCTTGCGCCTGGCGGGAGCCTTGCGGCAGTACTTC
CASSLRLAGALRQYF
>TRBJ2-7|.|TRBV7-6|.
TGTGCCACCTCCTATTACGAGCAGTACTTC
CATSYYEQYF
>TRBJ2-1|TRBD2|TRBV9|.
TGTGCCAGCAGCGTAGCCGAGACTAGCGGATCCAATGAGCAGTTCTTC
CASSVAETSGSNEQFF